These 15 T cell receptor beta chains came from one sample sequenced in a study of cytomegalovirus exposure and HLA in healthy donors. Profiling relied on immunoSEQ multiplex PCR, and the TCRdb table lists in-frame clones only, not all of them. The sample carries about 130,000 clones, approximately 95% recorded once. What was sequenced was PBMCs. These receptors originate from a man aged 18 to 30 in good health and CMV-seronegative.

The chain couples TRBV19 to TRBJ2-5; a weak D match, TRBD1 (7 bases). V shed 3 bases and J shed 2 bases, with 16 bases lying between them. The CDR3 has 16 residues. CDR1 and CDR2 (germline): LNHDA, SQIVND (reference sequence). For the CDR3, the DNA is TGTGCCAGTAGTATGACGGCTCAGGGGGGACAAGAGACCCAGTACTTC. Its translation is CASSMTAQGGQETQYF.

The chain joins TRBV7-2 to TRBJ1-1; TRBD1 agrees at 9 bases. After removal of 2 bases from V and 6 bases from J, the junction contained 4 bases not matched to a gene. Germline CDR1 and CDR2: SGHTA and FQGNSA. This CDR3 comprises 14 residues. The CDR3 region has the DNA TGTGCCAGCAGCTTAACACAGGGGGCTGCTGAAGCTTTCTTT. Translating gives CASSLTQGAAEAFF.

The chain employs TRBV11-2 and TRBJ2-7; TRBD2 agrees at 7 bases. The CDR3 length is 13 residues. Germline V CDR1 and CDR2: SGHAT, FQNNGV. V was clipped by 3 bases and J by 3 bases; unmatched bases: 2. The CDR3 DNA sequence: TGTGCCAGCAGCTTGGGACTAAACTACGAGCAGTACTTC. It translates to CASSLGLNYEQYF.

V gene TRBV29-1 combines with J gene TRBJ2-3, with TRBD2 matching over 10 bases. Germline V gene data show CDR1 as SQVTM and CDR2 as ANQGSEA. This CDR3 region has 16 residues. V lost 6 bases and J lost 6; bases outside the gene matches: 15. The CDR3 sequence: CSVGGLANVVRDTQYF. Written as DNA, the CDR3 is TGCAGCGTGGGGGGACTAGCGAACGTAGTTAGGGATACGCAGTATTTT.

The V call is TRBV30, the J call TRBJ1-5; perhaps TRBD1 as D (6 bases). Trimming left V 0 bases short and J 5 bases short, with 17 bases between. This CDR3 region has 16 residues. CDR1 and CDR2 from the germline V gene are GTSNPN and SVGIG (reference sequence). The DNA of the CDR3 is TGTGCCTGGAGTGTAGGGGGAGGGGGGATGGATCAGCCCCAGCATTTT. Protein: CAWSVGGGGMDQPQHF.

This clone was counted once. The V and J genes are TRBV6-5 and TRBJ1-1; possibly TRBD1 for D (6 bases). This CDR3 comprises 15 residues. The V end lost 5 bases, the J end lost 0 bases, and 13 bases lay between the germline ends. The germline gives CDR1 MNHEY, CDR2 SVGAGI. CDR3 DNA: TGTGCCAGCAGTACCGACAGGACTTTGAACACTGAAGCTTTCTTT. As protein: CASSTDRTLNTEAFF.

This chain connects TRBV9 to TRBJ1-2; 9 bases align to TRBD1. Germline V gene sequence: CDR1 SGDLS, CDR2 YYNGEE. There are 15 residues in the CDR3. V shed 2 bases, J shed 6 bases, and the junction held 8 bases outside the gene matches. The CDR3 is CASSVLGQGSDGYTF. CDR3 in DNA: TGTGCCAGCAGCGTCCTAGGACAGGGGTCGGATGGCTACACCTTC.

This rearrangement joins TRBV11-3 to TRBJ2-3; TRBD2 aligns across 8 bases. Germline loops: CDR1 SGHNT, CDR2 YENEEA. The V segment lost 5 bases and the J segment 2 bases; nucleotides outside the gene matches: 3. The CDR3 is made up of 14 amino acids. In nucleotides, the CDR3 is TGTGCCAGCAGCAGACTAGCGTCCACAGATACGCAGTATTTT. Translated: CASSRLASTDTQYF. The full variable domain, with the rest looked up from reference TRBV11-3 and TRBJ2-3, is EAGVVQSPRYKIIEKKQPVAFWCNPISGHNTLYWYLQNLGQGPELLIRYENEEAVDDSQLPKDRFSAERLKGVDSTLKIQPAELGDSAVYLCASSRLASTDTQYFGPGTRLTVL.

This rearrangement joins TRBV18 to TRBJ2-5, with a weak D call TRBD2 (5 bases). The V gene's germline CDR1 is KGHSH and CDR2 LQKENI. This CDR3 comprises 17 residues. Between the trimmed V and J ends, which lost 2 bases and 5 bases, there was a span of 21 bases. The DNA of the CDR3 is TGTGCCAGCTCACCAAAACCCAGTTCGGGATCGCTGGAGACCCAGTACTTC. Its translation is CASSPKPSSGSLETQYF.

The genes are TRBV28 and TRBJ2-7; 8 bases match TRBD1. The V and J ends lost 6 bases and 2 bases, in that order; junction bases with no gene match: 3. Germline V lookup: CDR1 MDHEN, CDR2 SYDVKM. This CDR3 has 13 amino acids. The DNA of the CDR3 is TGTGCCAGCAGGTCAGGGGGCCCCTACGAGCAGTACTTC. Amino acids: CASRSGGPYEQYF.

This chain uses TRBV28 with TRBJ1-5; D perhaps matches TRBD1 (5 bases). This CDR3 region has 15 residues. Deletions cut 5 bases from V and 7 bases from J, with 18 bases between. Germline-derived CDR1 and CDR2 are MDHEN and SYDVKM. Here the CDR3 reads CASSPLGGGRQPQHF. Here the CDR3 DNA reads TGTGCCAGCAGTCCCCTGGGGGGGGGTAGACAGCCCCAGCATTTT.

CDR3 DNA: TGTGCCAGCAGTTTGGGGTTAGGGGGAGACGAGCAGTACTTC. Its protein product is CASSLGLGGDEQYF. The chain is built from TRBV28 and TRBJ2-7, with TRBD1 as a possible D gene (6 bases). This CDR3 has 14 residues. Trimming shortened V by 3 bases and J by 5 bases, and 14 bases separated the two germline ends. From germline, CDR1 is MDHEN and CDR2 SYDVKM.

CDR3: CASSWTGTQETQYF. The CDR3 DNA is TGTGCCAGCAGCTGGACAGGGACCCAAGAGACCCAGTACTTC. The chain combines TRBV5-4 with TRBJ2-5; 8 bases are a match to TRBD1. V lost 3 bases and J lost 1; bases outside the gene matches: 2. Germline CDR1 reads SGHNT; CDR2 reads YYREEE (reference sequence). CDR3 length equals 14 residues.

This clone occurred once. The chain combines TRBV9 with TRBJ2-1; a possible D gene is TRBD2 (6 bases). Germline V gene sequence: CDR1 SGDLS, CDR2 YYNGEE. V lost 1 base to trimming and J lost 3 bases, with 11 bases between them. The CDR3 is 15 amino acids. CDR3 DNA: TGTGCCAGCAGCGTAAATGCGGGGAACTACAATGAGCAGTTCTTC. Its protein is CASSVNAGNYNEQFF.

This sequence joins TRBV12-5 and TRBJ2-5; D unresolved. The CDR3 covers 16 residues. Between the trimmed V and J ends, which lost 4 bases and 2 bases, there was a span of 17 bases. Germline V gene lookup returns CDR1 LGHNT and CDR2 FRNRAP. In DNA, the CDR3 is TGTGCTAGTGGTTCAGGTAGTAAGATTCGACAAGAGACCCAGTACTTC. It translates to CASGSGSKIRQETQYF.